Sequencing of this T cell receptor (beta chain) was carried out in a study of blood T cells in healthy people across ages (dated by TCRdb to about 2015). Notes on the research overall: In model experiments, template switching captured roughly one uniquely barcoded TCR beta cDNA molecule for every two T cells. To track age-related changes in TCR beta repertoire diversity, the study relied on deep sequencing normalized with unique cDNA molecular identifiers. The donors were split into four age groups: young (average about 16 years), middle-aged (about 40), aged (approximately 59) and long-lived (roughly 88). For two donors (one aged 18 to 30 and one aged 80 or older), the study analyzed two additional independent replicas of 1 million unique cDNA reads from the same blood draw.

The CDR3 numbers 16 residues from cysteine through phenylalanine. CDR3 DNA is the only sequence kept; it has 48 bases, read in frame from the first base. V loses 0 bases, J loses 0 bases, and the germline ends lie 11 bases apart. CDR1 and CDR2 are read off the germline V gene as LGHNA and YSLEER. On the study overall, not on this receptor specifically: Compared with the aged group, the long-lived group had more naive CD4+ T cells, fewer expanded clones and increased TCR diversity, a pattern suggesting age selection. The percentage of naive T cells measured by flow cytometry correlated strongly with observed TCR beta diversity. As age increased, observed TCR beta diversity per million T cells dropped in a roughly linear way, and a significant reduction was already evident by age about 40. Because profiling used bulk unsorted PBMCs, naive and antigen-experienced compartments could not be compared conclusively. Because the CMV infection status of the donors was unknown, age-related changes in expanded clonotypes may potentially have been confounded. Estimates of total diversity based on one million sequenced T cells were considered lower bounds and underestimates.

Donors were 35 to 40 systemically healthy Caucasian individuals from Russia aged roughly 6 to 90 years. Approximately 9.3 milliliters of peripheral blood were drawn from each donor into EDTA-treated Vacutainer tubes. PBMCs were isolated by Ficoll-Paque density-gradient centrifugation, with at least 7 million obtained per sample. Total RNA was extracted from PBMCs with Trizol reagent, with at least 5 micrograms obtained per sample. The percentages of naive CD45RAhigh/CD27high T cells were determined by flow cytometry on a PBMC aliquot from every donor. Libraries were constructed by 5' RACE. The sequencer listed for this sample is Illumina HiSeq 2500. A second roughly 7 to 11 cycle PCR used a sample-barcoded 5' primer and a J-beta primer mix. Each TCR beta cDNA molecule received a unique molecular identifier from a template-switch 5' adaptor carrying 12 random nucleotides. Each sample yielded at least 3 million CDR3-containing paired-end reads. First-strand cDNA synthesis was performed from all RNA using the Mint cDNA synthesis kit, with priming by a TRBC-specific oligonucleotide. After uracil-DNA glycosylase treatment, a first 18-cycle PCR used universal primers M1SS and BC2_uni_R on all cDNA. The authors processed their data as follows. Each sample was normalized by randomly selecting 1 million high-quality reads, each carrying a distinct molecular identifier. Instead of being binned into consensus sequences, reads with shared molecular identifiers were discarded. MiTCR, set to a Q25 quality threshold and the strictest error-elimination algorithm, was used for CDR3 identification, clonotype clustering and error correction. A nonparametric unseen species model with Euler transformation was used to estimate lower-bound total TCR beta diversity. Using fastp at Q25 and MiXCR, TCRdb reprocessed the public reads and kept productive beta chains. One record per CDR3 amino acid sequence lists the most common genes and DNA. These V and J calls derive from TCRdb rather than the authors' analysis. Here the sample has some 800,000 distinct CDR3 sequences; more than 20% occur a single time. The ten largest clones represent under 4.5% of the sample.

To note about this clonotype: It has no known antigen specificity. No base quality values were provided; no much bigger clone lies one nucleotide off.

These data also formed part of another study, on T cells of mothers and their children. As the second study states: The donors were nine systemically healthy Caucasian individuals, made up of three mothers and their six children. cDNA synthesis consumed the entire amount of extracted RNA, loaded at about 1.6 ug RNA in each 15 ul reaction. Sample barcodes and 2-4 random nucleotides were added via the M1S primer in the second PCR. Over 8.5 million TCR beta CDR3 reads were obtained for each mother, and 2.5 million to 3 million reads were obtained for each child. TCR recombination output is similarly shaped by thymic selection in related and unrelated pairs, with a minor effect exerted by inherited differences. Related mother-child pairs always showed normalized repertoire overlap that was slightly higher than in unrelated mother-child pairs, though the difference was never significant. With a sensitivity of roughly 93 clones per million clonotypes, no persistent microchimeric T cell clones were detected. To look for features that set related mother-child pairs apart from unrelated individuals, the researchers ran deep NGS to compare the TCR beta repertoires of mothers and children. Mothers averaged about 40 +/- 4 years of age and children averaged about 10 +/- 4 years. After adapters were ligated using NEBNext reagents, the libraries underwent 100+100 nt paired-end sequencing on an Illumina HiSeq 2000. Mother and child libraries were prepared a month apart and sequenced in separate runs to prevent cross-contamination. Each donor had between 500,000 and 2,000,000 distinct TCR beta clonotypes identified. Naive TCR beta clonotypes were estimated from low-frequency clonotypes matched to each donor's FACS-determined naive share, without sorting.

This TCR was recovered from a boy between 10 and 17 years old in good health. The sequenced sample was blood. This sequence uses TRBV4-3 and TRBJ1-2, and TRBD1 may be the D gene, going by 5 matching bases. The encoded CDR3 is CASSQDRGRSNYGYTF. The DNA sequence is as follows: TGCGCCAGCAGCCAAGATAGGGGACGCTCTAACTATGGCTACACCTTC.